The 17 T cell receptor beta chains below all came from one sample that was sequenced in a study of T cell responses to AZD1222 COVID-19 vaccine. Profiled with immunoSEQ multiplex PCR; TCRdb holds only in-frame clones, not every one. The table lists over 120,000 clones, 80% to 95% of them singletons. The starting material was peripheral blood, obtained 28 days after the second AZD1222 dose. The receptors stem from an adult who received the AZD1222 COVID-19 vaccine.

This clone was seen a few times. CDR3 region: CSVSQSSGNTIYF. The CDR3 DNA follows: TGCAGCGTTTCACAGTCCTCTGGAAACACCATATATTTT. The chain couples TRBV29-1 to TRBJ1-3, with D unresolved. This CDR3 region has 13 residues. The germline V gene has CDR1 SQVTM and CDR2 ANQGSEA. Trimming took off 5 bases at V and 0 bases at J, with 8 bases between the two ends.

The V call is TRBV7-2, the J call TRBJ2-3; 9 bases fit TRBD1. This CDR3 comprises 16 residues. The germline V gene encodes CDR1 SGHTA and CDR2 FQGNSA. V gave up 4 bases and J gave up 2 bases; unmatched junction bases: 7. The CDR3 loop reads CASSSTGQGFTDTQYF. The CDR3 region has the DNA TGTGCCAGCAGCTCAACGGGACAGGGATTCACAGATACGCAGTATTTT.

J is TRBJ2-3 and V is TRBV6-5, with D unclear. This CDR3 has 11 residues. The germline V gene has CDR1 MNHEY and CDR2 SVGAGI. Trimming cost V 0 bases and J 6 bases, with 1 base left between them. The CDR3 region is CASSYSDTQYF. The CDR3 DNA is TGTGCCAGCAGTTACTCTGATACGCAGTATTTT.

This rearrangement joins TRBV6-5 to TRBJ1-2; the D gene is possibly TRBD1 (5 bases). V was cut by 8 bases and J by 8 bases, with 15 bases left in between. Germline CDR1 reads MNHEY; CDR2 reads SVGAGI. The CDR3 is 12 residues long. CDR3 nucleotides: TGTGCCAGCGGCAGGGAACGATTCGGCTACACCTTC. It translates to CASGRERFGYTF.

CDR3 residues: CASSGIDTDTQYF. DNA of the CDR3: TGTGCCAGTAGCGGGATAGACACAGATACGCAGTATTTT. The chain recombines TRBV19 with TRBJ2-3; tentative D call: TRBD2 (5 bases). The CDR3 sequence is 13 residues long. Trimming left V 6 bases short and J 2 bases short, with 9 bases between. Germline CDR1 LNHDA, CDR2 SQIVND (reference sequence).

In DNA, the CDR3 is TGTGCCAGCTCGACAGGGGGTGAAAAACTGTTTTTT. It encodes CASSTGGEKLFF. The chain carries TRBV18 and TRBJ1-4; TRBD1 matches at 9 bases. Per the germline V gene, CDR1 is KGHSH and CDR2 is LQKENI. This CDR3 is built from 12 residues. V dropped 6 bases and J dropped 7; count of bases not matched to a gene: 0.

CDR3 region: CASSSGTSGAYQETQYF. CDR3 nucleotides: TGTGCCAGCAGCTCCGGGACTAGCGGGGCGTACCAAGAGACCCAGTACTTC. The rearrangement links TRBV7-2 to TRBJ2-5; TRBD2 matches 13 bases. CDR1 is SGHTA and CDR2 is FQGNSA in the germline V gene. The CDR3 contains 17 residues. With V trimmed by 4 bases and J by 0 bases, 5 bases remained unmatched.

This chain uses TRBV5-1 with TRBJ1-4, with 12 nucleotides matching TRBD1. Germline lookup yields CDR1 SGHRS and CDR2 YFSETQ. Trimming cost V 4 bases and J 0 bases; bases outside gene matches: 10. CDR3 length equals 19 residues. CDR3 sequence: CASSTHPGTGGSTNEKLFF. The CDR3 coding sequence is TGCGCCAGCAGCACGCATCCCGGGACAGGGGGCTCAACTAATGAAAAACTGTTTTTT. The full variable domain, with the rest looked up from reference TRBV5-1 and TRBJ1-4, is KAGVTQTPRYLIKTRGQQVTLSCSPISGHRSVSWYQQTPGQGLQFLFEYFSETQRNKGNFPGRFSGRQFSNSRSEMNVSTLELGDSALYLCASSTHPGTGGSTNEKLFFGSGTQLSVL.

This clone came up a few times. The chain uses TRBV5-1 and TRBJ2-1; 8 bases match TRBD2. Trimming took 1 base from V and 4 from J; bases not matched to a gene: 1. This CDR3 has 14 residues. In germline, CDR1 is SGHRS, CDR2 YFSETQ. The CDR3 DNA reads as TGCGCCAGCAGCTTGAGCGGGGGATACAATGAGCAGTTCTTC. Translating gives CASSLSGGYNEQFF.

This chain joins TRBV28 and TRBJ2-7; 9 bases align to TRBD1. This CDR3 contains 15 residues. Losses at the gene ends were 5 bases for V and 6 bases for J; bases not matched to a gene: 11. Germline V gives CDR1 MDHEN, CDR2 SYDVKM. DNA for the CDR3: TGTGCCAGCAGTCTCACAGGGGGCGCAGATCTCGAGCAGTACTTC. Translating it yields CASSLTGGADLEQYF.

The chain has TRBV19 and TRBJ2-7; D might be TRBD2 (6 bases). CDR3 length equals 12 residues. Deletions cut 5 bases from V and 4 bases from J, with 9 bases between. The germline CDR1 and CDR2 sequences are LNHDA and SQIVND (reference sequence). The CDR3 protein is CASSAGTYEQYF. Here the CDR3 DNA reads TGTGCCAGTAGTGCCGGGACTTACGAGCAGTACTTC.

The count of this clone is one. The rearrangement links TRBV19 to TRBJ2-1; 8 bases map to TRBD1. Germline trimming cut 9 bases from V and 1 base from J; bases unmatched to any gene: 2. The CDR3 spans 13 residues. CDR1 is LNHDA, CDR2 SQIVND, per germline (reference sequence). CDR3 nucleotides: TGTGCCAGCGGACAGGGATCCTACAATGAGCAGTTCTTC. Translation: CASGQGSYNEQFF.

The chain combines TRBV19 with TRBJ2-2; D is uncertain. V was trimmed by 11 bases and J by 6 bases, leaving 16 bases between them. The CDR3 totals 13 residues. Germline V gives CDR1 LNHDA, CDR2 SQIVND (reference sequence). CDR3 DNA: TGTGCCTGCAACTTCGGGTCGGCCGGGGAGCTGTTTTTT. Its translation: CACNFGSAGELFF.

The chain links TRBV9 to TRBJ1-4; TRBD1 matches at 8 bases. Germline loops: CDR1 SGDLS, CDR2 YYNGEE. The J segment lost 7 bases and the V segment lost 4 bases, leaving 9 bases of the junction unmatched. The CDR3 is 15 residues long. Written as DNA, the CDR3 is TGTGCCAGCAGCCCCCAAGACAGGGGCGGTGAAAAACTGTTTTTT. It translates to CASSPQDRGGEKLFF.

The CDR3 coding sequence is TGTGCCAGCTCACCACGGGACAGTAAACCTCCTAACTATGGCTACACCTTC. Translating gives CASSPRDSKPPNYGYTF. J is TRBJ1-2 and V is TRBV18; TRBD1 matches at 7 bases. Germline CDR1 KGHSH, CDR2 LQKENI. Trimming took 1 base from V and 0 from J; bases not matched to a gene: 8. The CDR3 runs 17 residues.

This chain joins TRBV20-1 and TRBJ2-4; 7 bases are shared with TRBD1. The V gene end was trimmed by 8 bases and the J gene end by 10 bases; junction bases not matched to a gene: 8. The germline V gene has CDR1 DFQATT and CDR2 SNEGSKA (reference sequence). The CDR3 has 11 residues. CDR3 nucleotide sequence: TGCAGTTGGACAGGCGGCCCGATTCAGTACTTC. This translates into CSWTGGPIQYF.

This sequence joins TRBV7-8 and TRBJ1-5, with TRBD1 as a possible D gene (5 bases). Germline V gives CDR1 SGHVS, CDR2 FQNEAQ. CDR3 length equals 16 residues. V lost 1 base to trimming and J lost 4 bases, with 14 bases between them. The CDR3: CASSLGEGRDNQPQHF. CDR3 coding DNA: TGTGCCAGCAGCTTAGGCGAGGGCAGGGATAATCAGCCCCAGCATTTT.